The next 11 T cell receptor beta chains were all read from a single sample in a study of regulatory T cells in long-lasting Graves disease. Libraries of TCR beta came from iRepertoire HTBI primers plus Arm-PCR of CDR3 regions. TCRdb re-called the multiplex PCR reads through MiXCR, storing one row per CDR3 protein. The sample holds hundreds of thousands of distinct CDR3 sequences; around 30% are singletons and the top ten take around 42%. As for time point: persistent/refractory GD, antithyroid drugs over 5 years with positive TRAb. The TCR library used RNA extracted from PBMCs. This specimen was peripheral blood mononuclear cells (PBMCs), taken when the disease was refractory, from a patient treated with antithyroid drugs. Receptors were obtained from a female donor with Graves disease.

This clonotype was observed at least ten times. V and J are TRBV6-2 or TRBV6-3 and TRBJ1-5; D is unresolved. Germline V CDR1 and CDR2: MNHEY, SVGEGT. The CDR3 runs to 13 residues. The V and J ends lost 7 bases and 1 base respectively, with 8 bases between them. The CDR3 nucleotides are TGTGCCAGCACTGCCGGGAGCAATCAGCCCCAGCATTTT. It yields the protein CASTAGSNQPQHF.

At least ten counts were recorded for this clonotype. The chain couples TRBV12-3 or TRBV12-4 to TRBJ1-5; 7 bases line up with TRBD1. There are 16 residues in the CDR3. The J segment lost 4 bases and the V segment lost 6 bases, leaving 12 bases of the junction unmatched. CDR3 in amino acids: CASRNRDRAWNQPQHF. The CDR3 DNA is TGTGCCAGCAGGAATCGAGACAGGGCTTGGAATCAGCCCCAGCATTTT.

The chain carries TRBV30 and TRBJ1-4; D is undetermined. Trimming cost V 2 bases and J 6 bases, with 16 bases left between them. The germline V gene encodes CDR1 GTSNPN and CDR2 SVGIG (reference sequence). The CDR3 spans 15 residues. CDR3: CAWSIDMAEYEKLFF. The CDR3 nucleotides read TGTGCCTGGAGTATTGATATGGCAGAATATGAAAAACTGTTTTTT.

About this clonotype itself: It may be a read error: a sequence one base away is much more abundant. The chain links TRBV12-3 or TRBV12-4 to TRBJ1-1; no definite D call. CDR3 length equals 12 residues. The CDR3 region has the DNA TGTGCCAGCAGGCGGTCGGGCACTGAAGCTTCCTTT. Translating it yields CASRRSGTEASF.

This chain joins TRBV6-2 or TRBV6-3 and TRBJ2-7; TRBD1 aligns across 8 bases. CDR1 and CDR2 (germline): MNHEY, SVGEGT. V dropped 5 bases and J dropped 2; count of bases not matched to a gene: 8. The CDR3 length is 15 residues. The CDR3 loop reads CASSDGQGRPYEQYF. The CDR3 DNA reads TGTGCCAGCAGTGACGGACAGGGCCGACCCTACGAGCAGTACTTC.

This clonotype was recorded a few times. This chain uses TRBV15 with TRBJ1-5; D may be TRBD1 (5 bases). Trimming stripped 7 bases from V and 3 bases from J, with 16 bases between. The CDR3 is made up of 15 amino acids. Germline V gene data show CDR1 as LNHNV and CDR2 as YYDKDF (reference sequence). This CDR3 reads CATKRGGRDNQPQHF. In nucleotides, the CDR3 is TGTGCCACCAAAAGGGGCGGGAGAGACAATCAGCCCCAGCATTTT.

At least ten counts were recorded for this clonotype. This chain uses TRBV28 with TRBJ1-5, with TRBD1 as a possible D gene (6 bases). Germline CDR1 and CDR2: MDHEN and SYDVKM. This CDR3 has 16 residues. V was clipped by 6 bases and J by 0 bases, with 15 bases between them. CDR3: CASRGGTPISNQPQHF. For the CDR3, the DNA is TGTGCCAGCAGGGGCGGGACACCTATTAGCAATCAGCCCCAGCATTTT.

In its sample, this clonotype was seen a few times. The chain joins TRBV20-1 to TRBJ1-5, with D hard to call. In germline, CDR1 is DFQATT, CDR2 SNEGSKA (reference sequence). This CDR3 is 17 amino acids long. With 3 bases removed from V and 0 bases from J, the gap between germline ends came to 18 bases. This chain's CDR3 is CSASVSPNFYSNQPQHF. In nucleotides, the CDR3 is TGCAGTGCTAGTGTGTCACCTAACTTTTATAGCAATCAGCCCCAGCATTTT.

The chain is built from TRBV6-9 and TRBJ2-5; TRBD1 is a possible D gene (5 bases). This CDR3 comprises 13 residues. Trimming left V 3 bases short and J 5 bases short, with 10 bases between. From germline, CDR1 is MNHGY and CDR2 SVAAGI. The CDR3 DNA reads TGTGCCAGCAGTTACCCAGGGATCGAGACCCAGTACTTC. Amino acid sequence: CASSYPGIETQYF.

The CDR3 sequence is CASSPTGASTEAFF. Written as DNA, the CDR3 is TGTGCCAGCTCACCGACAGGGGCGAGTACTGAAGCTTTCTTT. The chain links TRBV18 to TRBJ1-1; TRBD1 matches 8 bases. J was trimmed by 5 bases and V by 3 bases; bases with no gene match: 5. Germline loops: CDR1 KGHSH, CDR2 LQKENI. CDR3 length equals 14 residues. The whole variable domain, remainder taken from reference TRBV18 and TRBJ1-1, is NAGVMQNPRHLVRRRGQEARLRCSPMKGHSHVYWYRQLPEEGLKFMVYLQKENIIDESGMPKERFSAEFPKEGPSILRIQQVVRGDSAAYFCASSPTGASTEAFFGQGTRLTVV.

The V gene is TRBV6-1, the J gene TRBJ2-3; no firm D call. Trimming cost V 6 bases and J 6 bases, with 16 bases left between them. The germline gives CDR1 MNHNS, CDR2 SASEGT. The CDR3 runs to 14 residues. This chain's CDR3 is CASSSGPKQDTQYF. Written as DNA, the CDR3 is TGTGCCAGCAGCTCCGGGCCAAAGCAGGATACGCAGTATTTT.